A selection of T cell receptor beta chains follows, all from one sample in a study of vaccination effects on CD4 cells after COVID-19. Their recognized antigens are unknown. The data were produced by immunoSEQ multiplex PCR, yet TCRdb's version contains in-frame clones alone and is incomplete. The sample lists roughly 52,000 clones; more than 60% were seen once. The source material was CD4+ T cells from PBMCs cultured with SARS-CoV-2 spike peptides, sampled before COVID-19 vaccination. The receptors come from a human donor who received a COVID-19 vaccine. CDR3s leave out the opening cysteine and the closing phenylalanine or tryptophan. Rows give clone size only sometimes, using once, few, many, or a class for an expanded clone.

.,TRBV4-2,ASSQDLPRGASYEQY
.,TRBV9,ASSVGLAGGDTQY
.,TRBV6-6,ASSYSPRDSSYEQY
.,TRBV2,ASSEELAGYNEQF
.,TRBV6-1,ASSERDYFYNEQF
.,TRBV3-1/TRBV3-2,ASTASGTDTQY
few,TRBV19,ASSIPGTGGGKLF
.,TRBV30,AWTRLAGSQETQY
.,TRBV7-2,ASSLAQHPDTQY
.,TRBV7-6,ASSHMYPGTGVYEQY
few,TRBV6-5,ASSSLEFGQPQH
.,TRBV5-4,ASSLASGALYEQY
.,TRBV9,ASSVVAGGDYGYT
.,TRBV11-2,ASSPGGGRAYNEQF
.,TRBV7-2,ASSRTSGSTDTQY
once,TRBV28,ASWRASGRAAGETQY
.,TRBV5-1,ASSLEGQGFEKLF
.,TRBV4-3,ASSLGATSGGRDTQY
.,TRBV19,ASSIQQGAGDTQY
few,TRBV7-2,ASSRIAGLGEGEQF
.,TRBV11-2,ASSPRVFGSNSPLH
.,TRBV2,ASNSDGGDSPLH
few,TRBV2,ASSRTSGGAYETQY
.,TRBV5-1,ASSLSGGWPQH
few,TRBV7-2,ASSSPDRWMRGYT
.,TRBV18,ASSPTSGNTIY
.,TRBV25-1,ASSEGQGAYEQY
few,TRBV3-1/TRBV3-2,ASSQDGPKAF
once,TRBV5-4,ASSLAAEMNTEAF
.,TRBV7-3,ASSRTGSGNTIY
.,TRBV7-9,ASSLQGGPQH
.,TRBV5-1,ASSLGVAGTSTDTQY
.,TRBV4-1,ASSRGTETEAF
.,TRBV5-8,ASSLGESSYNEQF
.,TRBV4-1,ASSALMRRASYNSPLH
.,TRBV7-2,ASSSRSNYGYT
.,TRBV24-1,ATSDPGRAEKLF
once,TRBV6-5,ASTRGGAEEKLF
few,TRBV5-1,ASSLELSSQETQY
.,TRBV29-1,SVPMGTGFNGYT
few,TRBV3-1/TRBV3-2,ASSQLGSGYT
.,TRBV7-2,ASSPTQLDYGYT
.,TRBV10-3,AISGGMAGNMNTEAF
.,TRBV3-1/TRBV3-2,ASSQRAGVHEQY
.,TRBV10-3,AIKNRDSSGELF
.,TRBV28,ASSLYRGGTGELF
once,TRBV18,ASSPSDRPSDTIY
.,TRBV9,ASSPTSTDTQY